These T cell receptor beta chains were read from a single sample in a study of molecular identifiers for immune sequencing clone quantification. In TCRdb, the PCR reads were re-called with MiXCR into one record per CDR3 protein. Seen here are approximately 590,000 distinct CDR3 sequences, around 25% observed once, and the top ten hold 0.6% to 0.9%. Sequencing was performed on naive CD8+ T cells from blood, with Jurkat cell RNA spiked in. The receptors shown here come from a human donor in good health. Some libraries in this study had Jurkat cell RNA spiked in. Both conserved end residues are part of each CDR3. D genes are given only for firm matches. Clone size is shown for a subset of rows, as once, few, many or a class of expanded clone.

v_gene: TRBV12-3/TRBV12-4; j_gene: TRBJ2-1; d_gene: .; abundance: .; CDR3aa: CASSPGLFYNEQFF; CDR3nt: TGTGCCAGCAGCCCGGGACTTTTCTACAATGAGCAGTTCTTC
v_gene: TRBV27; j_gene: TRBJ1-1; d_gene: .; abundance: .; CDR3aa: CASSSGGRGGEAFF; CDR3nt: TGTGCCAGCAGTTCGGGAGGACGGGGGGGTGAAGCTTTCTTT
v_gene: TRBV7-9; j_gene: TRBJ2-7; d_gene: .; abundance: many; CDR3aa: CASSETGYTYEQYF; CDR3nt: TGTGCCAGCAGCGAGACTGGGTACACCTACGAGCAGTACTTC
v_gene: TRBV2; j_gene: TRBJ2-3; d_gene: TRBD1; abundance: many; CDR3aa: CASSERPGGYTDTQYF; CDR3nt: TGTGCCAGCAGTGAACGGCCAGGGGGATACACAGATACGCAGTATTTT
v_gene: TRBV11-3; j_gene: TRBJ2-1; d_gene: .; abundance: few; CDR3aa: CASSSGTLGEQFF; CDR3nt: TGTGCCAGCAGCTCGGGAACCTTAGGGGAGCAGTTCTTC
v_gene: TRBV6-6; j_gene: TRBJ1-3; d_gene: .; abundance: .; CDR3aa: CASSLHISKSCGNTIYF; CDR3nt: TGCGCCAGCAGTTTGCATATCAGTAAGAGCTGTGGAAACACCATATATTTT
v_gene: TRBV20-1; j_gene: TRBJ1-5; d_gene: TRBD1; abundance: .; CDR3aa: CSAADRDSNQPQHF; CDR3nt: TGCAGTGCTGCGGACAGGGATAGCAATCAGCCCCAGCATTTT
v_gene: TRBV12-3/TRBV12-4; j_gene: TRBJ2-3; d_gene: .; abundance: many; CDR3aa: CASTLKRPGPSTDTQYF; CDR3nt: TGTGCCAGCACCCTGAAGAGGCCGGGACCCAGCACAGATACGCAGTATTTT
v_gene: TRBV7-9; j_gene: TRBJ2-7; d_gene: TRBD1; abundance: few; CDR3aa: CASSLGQGSGYERCF; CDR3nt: TGTGCCAGCAGCCTTGGACAGGGAAGTGGCTACGAGCGGTGCTTC
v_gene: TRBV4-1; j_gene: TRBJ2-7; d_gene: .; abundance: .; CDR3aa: CASSPIDFGLYEQYF; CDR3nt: TGCGCCAGCAGCCCTATTGATTTTGGGTTATACGAGCAGTACTTC
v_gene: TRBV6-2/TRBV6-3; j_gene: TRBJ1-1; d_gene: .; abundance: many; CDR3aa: CASSYWDDTEAFF; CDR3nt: TGTGCCAGCAGTTACTGGGACGACACTGAAGCTTTCTTT
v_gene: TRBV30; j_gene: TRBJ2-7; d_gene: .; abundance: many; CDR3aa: CAWSVSGSYEQYF; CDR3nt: TGTGCCTGGAGTGTATCGGGGTCCTACGAGCAGTACTTC
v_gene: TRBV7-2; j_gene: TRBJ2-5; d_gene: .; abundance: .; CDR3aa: CASSLGTPETQYF; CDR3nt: TGTGCCAGCAGCCTCGGGACACCGGAGACCCAGTACTTC
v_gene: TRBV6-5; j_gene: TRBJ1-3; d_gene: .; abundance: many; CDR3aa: CASNRAGSGNTIYF; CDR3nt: TGTGCCAGCAACAGGGCGGGCTCTGGAAACACCATATATTTT
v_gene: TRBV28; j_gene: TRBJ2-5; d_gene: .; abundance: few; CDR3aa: CASKGLRQETQYF; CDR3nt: TGTGCCAGCAAGGGGCTCCGCCAAGAGACCCAGTACTTC
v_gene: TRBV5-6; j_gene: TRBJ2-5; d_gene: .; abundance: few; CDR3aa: CASSLMTLGFEGTQYF; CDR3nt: TGTGCCAGCAGCTTAATGACCCTGGGGTTCGAAGGGACCCAGTACTTC
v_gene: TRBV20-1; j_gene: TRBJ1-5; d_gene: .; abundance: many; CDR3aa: CSARQQSGNQPQHF; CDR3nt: TGCAGTGCTAGACAACAGTCTGGCAATCAGCCCCAGCATTTT
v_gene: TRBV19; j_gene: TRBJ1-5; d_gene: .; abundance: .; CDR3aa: CASTPTGSSNQPQHF; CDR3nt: TGTGCCAGTACACCCACAGGTTCCAGCAATCAGCCCCAGCATTTT
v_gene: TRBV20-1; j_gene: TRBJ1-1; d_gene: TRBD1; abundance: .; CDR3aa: CSARSGQDNLLNTEAFF; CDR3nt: TGCAGTGCTAGATCGGGACAGGACAACCTCCTGAACACTGAAGCTTTCTTT
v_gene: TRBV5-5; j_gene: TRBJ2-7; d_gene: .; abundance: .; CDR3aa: CASSLVPGHYEQYF; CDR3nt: TGTGCCAGCAGCTTGGTCCCGGGCCACTACGAGCAGTACTTC
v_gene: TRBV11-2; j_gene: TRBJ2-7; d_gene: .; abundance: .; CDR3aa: CASTMGGGYEQYF; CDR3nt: TGTGCCAGCACCATGGGAGGGGGCTACGAGCAGTACTTC
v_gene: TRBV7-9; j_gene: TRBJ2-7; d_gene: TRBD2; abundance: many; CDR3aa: CASTGGLAVTYEQYF; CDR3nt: TGTGCCAGCACCGGGGGACTAGCGGTAACCTACGAGCAGTACTTC
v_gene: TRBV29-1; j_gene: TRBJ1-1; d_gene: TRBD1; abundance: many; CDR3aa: CSVPRQGGEAFF; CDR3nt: TGCAGCGTTCCGAGACAGGGGGGTGAAGCTTTCTTT
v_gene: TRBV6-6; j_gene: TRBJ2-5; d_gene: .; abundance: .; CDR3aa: CASSYPGTEQETQYF; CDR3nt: TGTGCCAGCAGTTACCCAGGGACGGAGCAAGAGACCCAGTACTTC
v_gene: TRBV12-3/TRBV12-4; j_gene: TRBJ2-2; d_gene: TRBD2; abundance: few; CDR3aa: CASSFGPGGFNGELFF; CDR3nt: TGTGCCAGCAGTTTCGGACCGGGGGGGTTTAACGGGGAGCTGTTTTTT
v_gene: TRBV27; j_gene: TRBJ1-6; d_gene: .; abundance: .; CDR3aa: CASSWGTGVLNSPLHF; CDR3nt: TGTGCCAGCAGTTGGGGAACAGGCGTCCTTAATTCACCCCTCCACTTT
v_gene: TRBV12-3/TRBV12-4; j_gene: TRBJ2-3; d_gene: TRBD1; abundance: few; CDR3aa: CASSLVLGGRGRTDTQYF; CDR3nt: TGTGCCAGCAGTTTAGTTTTGGGGGGCAGGGGGCGCACAGATACGCAGTATTTT
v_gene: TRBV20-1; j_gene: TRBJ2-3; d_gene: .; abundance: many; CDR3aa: CSLVDQGFPTDTQYF; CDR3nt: TGCAGCTTGGTAGATCAGGGGTTCCCCACAGATACGCAGTATTTT
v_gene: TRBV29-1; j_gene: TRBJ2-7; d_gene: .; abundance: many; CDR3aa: CSAQAGGVFMVQYF; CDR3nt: TGCAGCGCACAGGCGGGTGGAGTTTTTATGGTGCAGTACTTC